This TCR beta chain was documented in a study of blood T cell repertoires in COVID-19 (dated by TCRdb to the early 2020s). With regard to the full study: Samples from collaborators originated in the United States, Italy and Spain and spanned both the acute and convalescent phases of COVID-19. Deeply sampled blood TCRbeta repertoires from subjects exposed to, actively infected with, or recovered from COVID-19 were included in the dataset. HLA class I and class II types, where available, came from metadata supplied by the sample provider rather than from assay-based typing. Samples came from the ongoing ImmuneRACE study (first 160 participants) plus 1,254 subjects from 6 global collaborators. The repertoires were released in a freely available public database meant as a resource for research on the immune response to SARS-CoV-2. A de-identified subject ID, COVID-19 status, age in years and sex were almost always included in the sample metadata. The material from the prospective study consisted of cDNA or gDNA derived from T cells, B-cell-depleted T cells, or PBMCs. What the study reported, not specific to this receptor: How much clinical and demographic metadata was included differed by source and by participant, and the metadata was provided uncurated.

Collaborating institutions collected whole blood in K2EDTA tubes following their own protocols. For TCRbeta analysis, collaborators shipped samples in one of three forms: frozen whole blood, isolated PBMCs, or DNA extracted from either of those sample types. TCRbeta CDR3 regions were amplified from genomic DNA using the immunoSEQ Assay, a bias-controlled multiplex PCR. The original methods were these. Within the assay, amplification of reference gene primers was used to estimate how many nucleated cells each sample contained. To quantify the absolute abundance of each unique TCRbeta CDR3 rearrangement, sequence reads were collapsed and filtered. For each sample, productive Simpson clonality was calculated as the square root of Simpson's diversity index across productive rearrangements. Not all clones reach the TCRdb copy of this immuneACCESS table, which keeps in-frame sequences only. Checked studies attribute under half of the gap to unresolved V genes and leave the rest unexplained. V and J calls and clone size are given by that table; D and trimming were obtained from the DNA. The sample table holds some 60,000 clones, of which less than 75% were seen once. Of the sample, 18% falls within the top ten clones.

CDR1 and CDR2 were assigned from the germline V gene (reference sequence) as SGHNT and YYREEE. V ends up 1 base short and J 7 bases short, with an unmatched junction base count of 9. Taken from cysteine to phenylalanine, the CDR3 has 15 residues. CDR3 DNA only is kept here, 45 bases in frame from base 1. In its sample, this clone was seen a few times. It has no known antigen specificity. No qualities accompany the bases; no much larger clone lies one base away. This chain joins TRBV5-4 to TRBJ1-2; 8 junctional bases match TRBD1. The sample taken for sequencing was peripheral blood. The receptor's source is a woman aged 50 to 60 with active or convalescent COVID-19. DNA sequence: TGTGCCAGCAGCTTGCCCTGGACAGGGACGGGTGGCTACACCTTC. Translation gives CASSLPWTGTGGYTF.